Presented here are 25 T cell receptor beta chains from one specimen sequenced in a study of tumor and adjacent non-tumor tissue in lung cancer. Three rounds of nested PCR, following a modified ARM-PCR protocol, produced the TCRbeta library. MiXCR, run by TCRdb on the multiplex PCR reads, gives a single entry per CDR3 protein. The sample has tens of thousands of distinct CDR3 sequences; around 60% are singletons. This sample's RNA came from whole unsorted tissue. The material sequenced was lung tumor tissue. All receptors derive from a man between 45 and 60 years old with non-small cell lung cancer.

Notes on this clonotype: An end of the junction differs from the germline gene, which may be a read error. The rearrangement uses TRBV6-6 and TRBJ2-5; D possibly corresponds to TRBD1 (8 bases). The CDR3 is 16 residues long. Per germline, CDR1 MNHNY and CDR2 SVGAGI (reference sequence). DNA for the CDR3: TGTGCCGGCAGTCCGGGACTAACAGGGGGGCTAGAGACCCAGTACTTC. The encoded protein is CAGSPGLTGGLETQYF.

A single count supports this clonotype. Since a much larger clone is just one base distant, this may be a read error. This sequence joins TRBV5-6 and TRBJ2-7, with TRBD1 as a possible D gene (7 bases). CDR1 and CDR2 (germline): SGHDT, YYEEEE. This CDR3 has 16 residues. This CDR3 reads CASTLGPGGITYEQYF. The DNA of the CDR3 is TGTGCCAGCACCTTGGGGCCAGGGGGGATTACCTACGAGCAGTACTTC.

Comment on this clonotype: The junction and the germline gene differ at one end; a read error may be behind it. The gene calls are TRBV11-2 and TRBJ2-7; 7 bases map to TRBD1. There are 17 residues in the CDR3. From germline, CDR1 is SGHAT and CDR2 FQNNGV. For the CDR3, the DNA is TGTGCTAGCAACTCGCCGGACGAGTGGGGACAGACCTACGAGCAGTACTTC. Protein product: CASNSPDEWGQTYEQYF.

This clonotype was found a few times. V is TRBV10-3 and J is TRBJ2-5; D may be TRBD1 or TRBD2 (5 bases each). The V end was cut by 10 bases, the J end by 5 bases, with 17 bases between. This CDR3 region has 13 residues. Looked up from germline, CDR1 is ENHRY and CDR2 is SYGVKD. The CDR3 protein is CATQWDRTETQYF. CDR3 nucleotides: TGTGCCACCCAGTGGGACCGGACGGAGACCCAGTACTTC.

About this clonotype itself: The conserved phenylalanine or tryptophan is not found at the CDR3 terminus, so this likely reflects a read error. The genes are TRBV6-6 and TRBJ2-5; no clear D gene. V was shortened by 2 bases and J by 4 bases, with 5 bases between the two germline ends. There are 12 residues in the CDR3. Looked up from germline, CDR1 is MNHNY and CDR2 is SVGAGI (reference sequence). CDR3 bases: TGTGCCAGCAGTTACATCCGAGAGACCCAGTACTTA. The encoded protein is CASSYIRETQYL.

About this clonotype itself: The CDR3 carries no conserved terminal phenylalanine or tryptophan, so it likely arises from a read error. The J gene is TRBJ2-1, the V gene TRBV4-1; 9 nucleotides align to TRBD1. Per germline, CDR1 MGHRA and CDR2 YSYEKL. This CDR3 has 17 residues. In DNA, the CDR3 is TGCGCCAGTAGCCAAGACCCGGGACAGGGCGTTTACAATGAGCAGTTCTTA. It codes for CASSQDPGQGVYNEQFL.

Details on this clonotype: A read error may produce the germline difference seen at one junction end. The chain carries TRBV29-1 and TRBJ2-7; D uncertain. This CDR3 spans 12 amino acids. Germline values: CDR1 SQVTM, CDR2 ANQGSEA. In DNA, the CDR3 is TGCAGTGTTGAATGCTGGTACTACGAGCAGTACTTC. Amino acids: CSVECWYYEQYF.

This clonotype came up many times. The chain is built from TRBV6-6 and TRBJ2-4; D is possibly TRBD1 (5 bases). V was clipped by 6 bases and J by 3 bases, with 15 bases between them. This CDR3 spans 15 amino acids. The germline V gene encodes CDR1 MNHNY and CDR2 SVGAGI (reference sequence). Here the CDR3 reads CASSRQGIGKNIQYF. CDR3 bases: TGTGCCAGCAGCCGGCAGGGCATCGGCAAAAACATTCAGTACTTC.

This clonotype occurred once. This could be a read error, since a much larger clone is one nucleotide away. V gene TRBV11-2 combines with J gene TRBJ2-2; D is ambiguous. This CDR3 spans 16 amino acids. Germline-derived CDR1 and CDR2 are SGHAT and FQNNGV. The CDR3 bases are TGTACCAGCAACTTATCTCTCGGTGGAAAGACCGGGGAGCTGTTTTTT. This gives the protein CTSNLSLGGKTGELFF.

Of note for this clonotype: At one end the junction does not follow the germline gene, possibly because of a read error. The rearrangement uses TRBV11-1 and TRBJ2-3, with 9 bases identical to TRBD2. Looked up from germline, CDR1 is SGHAT and CDR2 is FQDESV (reference sequence). This CDR3 has 15 residues. CDR3 sequence: CASRQLAGRTDTQLF. The CDR3, as DNA: TGTGCCAGCAGACAACTAGCGGGTCGCACAGATACGCAGCTTTTT.

Details on this clonotype: A read error may be the cause here, since a much bigger clone is one base away. Since the CDR3 does not end with the conserved phenylalanine or tryptophan, this likely comes from a read error. This rearrangement joins TRBV4-2 to TRBJ2-3; D is unclear. The CDR3 runs 15 residues. Trimming stripped 0 bases from V and 8 bases from J, with 15 bases between. The germline gives CDR1 LGHNA, CDR2 YNFKEQ. Here the CDR3 DNA reads TGTGCCAGCAGCCAAGATGCGATTTCAAGGGTTACGCAGTATTTA. Translation gives CASSQDAISRVTQYL.

A note on this clonotype: As the CDR3 is not closed by the conserved phenylalanine or tryptophan, this likely results from a read error. V usage is TRBV6-5 and J usage is TRBJ2-1, with D possibly TRBD2 on 5 matching bases. CDR1 and CDR2 (germline): MNHEY, SVGAGI. Trimming left V 5 bases short and J 0 bases short, with 14 bases between. This CDR3 is built from 16 residues. CDR3 protein: CASSKTRESSYNEQFL. The CDR3 nucleotides are TGTGCCAGCAGTAAAACTAGAGAGTCCTCCTACAATGAGCAGTTCTTG.

This clonotype was seen repeatedly, ten times or more. V usage is TRBV6-1 and J usage is TRBJ2-4; 8 nucleotides align to TRBD1. In germline, CDR1 is MNHNS, CDR2 SASEGT. V lost 0 bases and J lost 8; bases outside the gene matches: 3. This CDR3 has 14 residues. The CDR3 here is CASSEAGTGYIQYF. CDR3 nucleotides: TGTGCCAGCAGTGAAGCCGGGACAGGCTACATTCAGTACTTC.

This clonotype ranks as medium-sized. The chain couples TRBV6-1 to TRBJ2-5; D might be TRBD2 (6 bases). The CDR3 is made up of 15 amino acids. Trimming stripped 4 bases from V and 1 base from J, with 13 bases between. Per the germline V gene, CDR1 is MNHNS and CDR2 is SASEGT. This CDR3 is CASSGSWRGQETQYF. CDR3 nucleotide sequence: TGTGCCAGCAGTGGTTCGTGGCGGGGCCAAGAGACCCAGTACTTC.

The V gene is TRBV20-1, the J gene TRBJ2-3; perhaps D is TRBD1 or TRBD2 (6 bases each). This CDR3 region has 11 residues. Germline assignment: CDR1 DFQATT and CDR2 SNEGSKA (reference sequence). CDR3 nucleotides: TGCATAGGGAGAGGGGGACTTGTTTCTTATTTT. Translated, it gives CIGRGGLVSYF.

As concerns this clonotype: A much larger clone lies one base from this, so it may be a read error. The rearrangement uses TRBV29-1 and TRBJ2-2, with a possible D match to TRBD2 (6 bases). CDR1 and CDR2 (germline): SQVTM, ANQGSEA. The CDR3 loop spans 18 amino acids. The CDR3: CIVEVWKEGWEDTGELFF. As DNA, the CDR3 is TGCATCGTTGAAGTATGGAAGGAGGGGTGGGAAGACACCGGGGAGCTGTTTTTT.

Comments on this clonotype: It may be a read error: a sequence one base away is much more abundant. V gene TRBV11-2 combines with J gene TRBJ1-6; no clear D gene. This CDR3 is 14 amino acids long. CDR1 is SGHAT, CDR2 FQNNGV, per germline. The CDR3 nucleotides are TGTGCCAACAGCTTAGACTCCGCCGGTTCACCCCTCCACTTT. This codes for CANSLDSAGSPLHF. Variable domain in full (rest from reference TRBV11-2 and TRBJ1-6): EAGVAQSPRYKIIEKRQSVAFWCNPISGHATLYWYQQILGQGPKLLIQFQNNGVVDDSQLPKDRFSAERLKGVDSTLKIQPAKLEDSAVYLCANSLDSAGSPLHFGNGTRLTVT.

The V call is TRBV12-3 or TRBV12-4, the J call TRBJ1-1; no reliable D call. V lost 8 bases and J 7 bases, leaving 20 bases between the germline ends. The CDR3 length is 14 residues. The CDR3 DNA sequence: TGTGCCAGCTGCCTTAGGACGGTATGGATTGAAGCTTTCTTT. Amino acid sequence: CASCLRTVWIEAFF.

The V gene is TRBV20-1, the J gene TRBJ2-7; possibly TRBD1 for D (6 bases). CDR1 DFQATT and CDR2 SNEGSKA come from the germline V gene (reference sequence). The V and J ends lost 4 bases and 7 bases respectively, with 17 bases between them. The length of the CDR3 is 13 residues. CDR3 amino acids: CSATGTPATEQYF. In DNA form, the CDR3 reads TGCAGTGCTACTGGGACACCGGCTACGGAGCAGTACTTC.

Many counts were recorded for this clonotype. The V gene is TRBV6-5, the J gene TRBJ1-4; D not resolved. The CDR3 has 12 amino acids. Trimming left V 6 bases short and J 5 bases short, with 7 bases between. The V gene's germline CDR1 is MNHEY and CDR2 SVGAGI. CDR3 in DNA: TGTGCCAGCAGGGCCTACAATGAAAAACTGTTTTTT. Protein product: CASRAYNEKLFF.

In regard to this clonotype: An end of the junction differs from the germline gene, which may be a read error. V gene TRBV6-6 combines with J gene TRBJ2-1; tentatively, D is TRBD1 (5 bases). Germline V gene lookup returns CDR1 MNHNY and CDR2 SVGAGI (reference sequence). The CDR3 consists of 13 residues. CDR3 coding DNA: TGTGTCAGCAGGCCGGGTCAGGGTTATGAGCAGTTCTTC. This translates into CVSRPGQGYEQFF.

A note on this clonotype: The conserved phenylalanine or tryptophan is not found at the CDR3 terminus, so this likely reflects a read error. It is unclear where the CDR3 begins or ends on the DNA, so no DNA is shown, and the CDR3 is as TCRdb lists it. The chain joins TRBV11-3 to TRBJ2-2. A total of 14 residues make up the CDR3, ends included. Germline CDR1 reads SGHNT; CDR2 reads YENEEA. The CDR3 protein is CASSPNMWGGEQFY.

This clonotype was counted a single time. Germline is not matched at one junction end, which may reflect a read error. This chain joins TRBV30 and TRBJ1-2, with a weak D call TRBD1 (6 bases). Germline V CDR1 and CDR2: GTSNPN, SVGIG (reference sequence). The CDR3 has 14 residues. Here the CDR3 reads CASFPPGGGHGYTF. As DNA, the CDR3 is TGCGCCTCGTTTCCTCCGGGAGGGGGACATGGCTACACCTTC.

This clonotype has at least ten counts. The V gene is TRBV6-6, the J gene TRBJ1-2; D remains unclear. V dropped 5 bases and J dropped 3 bases, with 13 bases sitting between them. The CDR3 runs 14 residues. Germline CDR1 is MNHNY and CDR2 is SVGAGI (reference sequence). The CDR3 nucleotides read TGTGCCAGCAGTCGTGGGGTGTTTGACTATGGCTACACCTTC. Its translation is CASSRGVFDYGYTF.

Comments on this clonotype: A much larger clonotype is one base distant, so this may be a read error. The chain uses TRBV28 and TRBJ1-6; weak D call: TRBD1 (5 bases). Germline values: CDR1 MDHEN, CDR2 SYDVKM. The CDR3 covers 13 residues. CDR3 amino acids: CGSSLSGGSPLHF. CDR3 nucleotides: TGTGGCAGCAGTTTGAGTGGGGGATCACCCCTCCACTTT.